Sequencing of this T cell receptor beta chain was carried out in a study of blood T cell repertoires in COVID-19. Turning to the study itself: Some COVID-19 samples were acute and others convalescent; all came from the United States, Italy and Spain. PBMCs, B-cell-depleted T cells, or T cells were the source of the cDNA or gDNA that made up the material.

Authors' methods: Researchers report that nucleated cell counts were estimated from reference gene primer amplification. Produced via immunoSEQ multiplex PCR; TCRdb's table is partial and in-frame only. That table furnishes V, J and clone size, whereas the DNA furnished D and trimming. Of 150,000 to 200,000 clones listed, under 85% are singletons. This sequence originates from a man in his 70s who had recovered from COVID-19. Material: peripheral blood.

The CDR3 sequence: CAISLPGQGTTEAFF. The CDR3 DNA is TGTGCCATCAGCCTTCCTGGTCAGGGGACGACTGAAGCTTTCTTT. V is TRBV10-3 and J is TRBJ1-1; TRBD1 is a possible D gene (6 bases). In germline, CDR1 is ENHRY, CDR2 SYGVKD. The CDR3 sequence is 15 residues long. Trimming took off 6 bases at V and 5 bases at J, with 19 bases between the two ends.